The TCR beta chain described here comes from a study of T cell repertoires in cytomegalovirus infection. The overall study: Recently identified HLA-C-restricted CMV epitopes were used, and well-studied HLA-B-restricted CMV epitopes were used as well. In public TCR beta signatures, there were indications of both CMV infection and matching HLA type. Whole-study findings and limits: People with CMV and the relevant HLA were identified by cumulative public TCR beta family frequency. Ex vivo, HLA-C-restricted CMV-specific TCR beta clonotypes prevailed over the rest of the response.

This clonotype was seen only a few times. What it binds is not known. TCRdb redid the calling of the reads with MiXCR, one entry per CDR3 protein. Of a few hundred thousand distinct CDR3 sequences in the sample, about 39% were seen once. The CDR3 sequence is 19 residues long. V shed 2 bases, J shed 4 bases, and the junction held 17 bases outside the gene matches. Germline CDR1 reads MNHEY; CDR2 reads SMNVEV (reference sequence). Sequenced material: cultured PBMCs, taken from culture after CMV antigen stimulation. This receptor was obtained from a human donor in good health (CMV status not recorded). Some clones in this sample may be carry-over from other donors' samples. The chain carries TRBV27 and TRBJ1-3; 7 bases are shared with TRBD1. The CDR3 protein is CASSLPRGTDFWCGNTIYF. The CDR3 DNA follows: TGTGCCAGCAGTTTACCCCGCGGGACAGACTTTTGGTGCGGAAACACCATATATTTT.